The 4 T cell receptor beta chains below all came from one sample that was sequenced in a study of T cells after yellow fever vaccination. TCRdb re-called the 5' RACE reads with MiXCR, one entry per CDR3 protein. Found here are about 230,000 distinct CDR3 sequences, around 6.7% of them singletons; the top ten hold about 1%. The sample here was CD4+ T cells sorted from PBMCs, taken on the day of the yellow fever booster vaccination. The source is a man aged 25 to 40 who received the YFV17D yellow fever vaccine.

There are a few counts of this clonotype. The chain combines TRBV7-2 with TRBJ2-1; 12 bases map to TRBD2. The V segment lost 5 bases and the J segment 8 bases; nucleotides outside the gene matches: 7. The germline V gene has CDR1 SGHTA and CDR2 FQGNSA. The CDR3 is 15 amino acids. The DNA for the CDR3 is TGTGCCAGCAGCCGAGGACTAGCGGGAAGGTATGAGCAGTTCTTC. This codes for CASSRGLAGRYEQFF.

CDR3 DNA: TGTGCCAGCAGTATAAGACGCTCTGGGGCCAACGTCCTGACTTTC. It specifies CASSIRRSGANVLTF. The chain links TRBV6-1 to TRBJ2-6, with D unresolved. Looked up from germline, CDR1 is MNHNS and CDR2 is SASEGT. The germline V and J ends were trimmed by 5 bases and 0 bases, with 8 bases remaining between them. The CDR3 is 15 amino acids.

There are a few counts of this clonotype. This chain joins TRBV6-5 and TRBJ2-5, with 10 bases fitting TRBD2. Looked up from germline, CDR1 is MNHEY and CDR2 is SVGAGI. The ends lost 4 bases at V and 4 bases at J; junction bases unmatched: 6. The CDR3 is 15 amino acids. The CDR3 loop reads CASSWTSGVLETQYF. The CDR3 DNA reads TGTGCCAGCAGTTGGACTAGCGGAGTGTTAGAGACCCAGTACTTC.

This clonotype was counted at least ten times. The chain links TRBV7-3 to TRBJ2-1; tentative D call: TRBD1 (5 bases). Germline V gene data show CDR1 as SGHTA and CDR2 as FQGTGA. Trimming took off 2 bases at V and 5 bases at J, with 10 bases between the two ends. The CDR3 extends over 14 amino acids. CDR3 protein: CASSLSTVNNEQFF. CDR3 bases: TGTGCCAGCAGCTTATCGACAGTCAACAATGAGCAGTTCTTC.